A single sample gave rise to the 25 T cell receptor beta chains below, sequenced in a study of shared clonotypes between healthy human individuals. Profiling relied on immunoSEQ multiplex PCR, and the TCRdb table lists in-frame clones only, not all of them. The sample has around 510,000 clones, around 96% seen once. What was sequenced was naive CD4+ T cells sorted from blood. Subset described: CD45RA+ positively selected. Every receptor here comes from a young woman in good health.

The genes are TRBV29-1 and TRBJ2-7; 7 nucleotides line up with TRBD2. V lost 1 base to trimming and J lost 5 bases; unmatched junction nucleotides: 11. This CDR3 is 15 amino acids long. Germline values: CDR1 SQVTM, CDR2 ANQGSEA. The CDR3 DNA sequence: TGCAGCGTTGAAGGAGGCGGGAGTGTATCAAACGAGCAGTACTTC. Its protein is CSVEGGGSVSNEQYF.

The CDR3 sequence is CASSLAGDLEKLFF. In nucleotides, the CDR3 is TGTGCCAGCAGTTTGGCGGGGGACTTGGAAAAACTGTTTTTT. V and J are TRBV28 and TRBJ1-4, with a possible D match to TRBD1 (5 bases). V was shortened by 3 bases and J by 8 bases, with 13 bases between the two germline ends. CDR3 size: 14 residues. Germline CDR1 reads MDHEN; CDR2 reads SYDVKM.

The chain combines TRBV5-1 with TRBJ2-3; D not resolved. Germline CDR1 is SGHRS and CDR2 is YFSETQ. The CDR3 has 13 amino acids. V shed 7 bases and J shed 3 bases, with 12 bases lying between them. CDR3 nucleotide sequence: TGCGCCAGCGCTGTATCCGAGACAGATACGCAGTATTTT. Translation: CASAVSETDTQYF.

The chain recombines TRBV6-5 with TRBJ2-1; 8 bases are shared with TRBD1. The germline CDR1 and CDR2 sequences are MNHEY and SVGAGI. The CDR3 is 12 amino acids. The ends lost 10 bases at V and 8 bases at J; junction bases unmatched: 7. CDR3 residues: CATMQGAHEQFF. The CDR3 DNA sequence: TGTGCCACCATGCAGGGGGCCCATGAGCAGTTCTTC.

The CDR3 DNA sequence: TGTGCCAGCAGCTTTATGGCGGGAGGTACAGATACGCAGTATTTT. It translates to CASSFMAGGTDTQYF. The J gene is TRBJ2-3, the V gene TRBV4-2; 8 bases are a match to TRBD2. The length of the CDR3 is 15 residues. Germline CDR1 is LGHNA and CDR2 is YNFKEQ. V was pared by 5 bases and J by 3 bases, with 7 bases of the junction left unmatched.

V and J are TRBV2 and TRBJ2-7; 13 nucleotides match TRBD2. The length of the CDR3 is 15 residues. The junction had 5 bases not matched to a gene; V was cut back by 3 bases and J by 6 bases. Germline loops: CDR1 SNHLY, CDR2 FYNNEI. CDR3 amino acids: CASSDRTSGRSEQYF. The CDR3 bases are TGTGCCAGCAGTGACCGGACTAGCGGGAGAAGCGAGCAGTACTTC.

This clone came up a few times. The chain employs TRBV7-9 and TRBJ1-2; 10 positions match TRBD1. Losses at the gene ends were 5 bases for V and 8 bases for J; bases not matched to a gene: 11. The CDR3 sequence is 15 residues long. Germline values: CDR1 SEHNR, CDR2 FQNEAQ (reference sequence). DNA for the CDR3: TGTGCCAGCAGCCTCCCGGGACAGGGGAAAAAGGGCTACACCTTC. As protein: CASSLPGQGKKGYTF.

For the CDR3, the DNA is TGTGCCAGCAGCAGCCTACAGGGGTCAGGGGAGCTGTTTTTT. This translates into CASSSLQGSGELFF. The V call is TRBV11-2, the J call TRBJ2-2; 7 bases line up with TRBD1. J was trimmed by 8 bases and V by 5 bases; bases with no gene match: 8. Germline CDR1 and CDR2: SGHAT and FQNNGV. This CDR3 is built from 14 residues.

The chain carries TRBV4-1 and TRBJ1-2; TRBD1 agrees at 7 bases. Per germline, CDR1 MGHRA and CDR2 YSYEKL. V was clipped by 0 bases and J by 4 bases; unmatched bases: 11. This CDR3 is 17 amino acids long. CDR3 nucleotides: TGCGCCAGCAGCCAAGATCCCGCAGGGGGTAAGGTCTATGGCTACACCTTC. Translating gives CASSQDPAGGKVYGYTF.

The chain couples TRBV27 to TRBJ2-2; D is ambiguous. This CDR3 is built from 12 residues. Germline CDR1 MNHEY, CDR2 SMNVEV (reference sequence). Trimming took off 2 bases at V and 4 bases at J, with 2 bases between the two ends. As DNA, the CDR3 is TGTGCCAGCAGTTTAGTCACCGGGGAGCTGTTTTTT. Translating it yields CASSLVTGELFF.

This chain connects TRBV6-1 to TRBJ1-1; no firm D call. CDR1 and CDR2 (germline): MNHNS, SASEGT. The V end lost 6 bases, the J end lost 4 bases, and 15 bases lay between the germline ends. The CDR3 is 14 amino acids. For the CDR3, the DNA is TGTGCCAGCAGACTAACTCGGGGAGTCACTGAAGCTTTCTTT. This translates into CASRLTRGVTEAFF.

The V gene is TRBV5-6, the J gene TRBJ1-4, with D uncertain. Trimming cost V 4 bases and J 8 bases, with 18 bases left between them. The CDR3 is 15 amino acids. From germline, CDR1 is SGHDT and CDR2 YYEEEE. The DNA of the CDR3 is TGTGCCAGCAGCCTCAGCCGACCCCGGGAAGAAAAACTGTTTTTT. This codes for CASSLSRPREEKLFF.

This rearrangement joins TRBV28 to TRBJ2-7; D ambiguous. This CDR3 spans 15 amino acids. The germline gives CDR1 MDHEN, CDR2 SYDVKM. V lost 5 bases, J lost 2 bases, and 16 bases lay in between. CDR3 protein: CASSPPRIPTYEQYF. Here the CDR3 DNA reads TGTGCCAGCAGTCCCCCCCGCATACCGACCTACGAGCAGTACTTC.

The V gene is TRBV5-1, the J gene TRBJ2-7; 9 bases match TRBD1. Per germline, CDR1 SGHRS and CDR2 YFSETQ. This CDR3 comprises 19 residues. Losses at the gene ends were 3 bases for V and 3 bases for J; bases not matched to a gene: 19. The DNA of the CDR3 is TGCGCCAGCAGCTGGCCAAAGGGACAGGGCGCGAAGGGTGTCTACGAGCAGTACTTC. Its translation: CASSWPKGQGAKGVYEQYF. Based on the CDR3 plus reference TRBV5-1 and TRBJ2-7, the full variable domain is KAGVTQTPRYLIKTRGQQVTLSCSPISGHRSVSWYQQTPGQGLQFLFEYFSETQRNKGNFPGRFSGRQFSNSRSEMNVSTLELGDSALYLCASSWPKGQGAKGVYEQYFGPGTRLTVT.

The chain employs TRBV19 and TRBJ2-2; D is possibly TRBD2 (7 bases). The CDR3 covers 16 residues. Germline CDR1 LNHDA, CDR2 SQIVND (reference sequence). The V gene lost 7 bases and the J gene lost 2 bases, with 17 bases spanning the gap. Written as DNA, the CDR3 is TGTGCCAGTACTTATGGGCGGGGGCTCAACACCGGGGAGCTGTTTTTT. Its translation is CASTYGRGLNTGELFF.

This clone was found once. V usage is TRBV28 and J usage is TRBJ2-6, with 9 bases fitting TRBD2. The germline V gene encodes CDR1 MDHEN and CDR2 SYDVKM. Losses at the gene ends were 6 bases for V and 1 base for J; bases not matched to a gene: 7. This CDR3 region has 17 residues. This chain's CDR3 is CASSRPRGGSGANVLTF. CDR3 in DNA: TGTGCCAGCAGCCGCCCGCGGGGGGGGTCTGGGGCCAACGTCCTGACTTTC.

The genes are TRBV5-8 and TRBJ2-7; D unclear. CDR1 is SGHTS and CDR2 is YDEGEE in the germline V gene. The CDR3 sequence is 12 residues long. Trimming stripped 0 bases from V and 4 bases from J, with 5 bases between. The chain's CDR3 is CASSLGNYEQYF. In DNA form, the CDR3 reads TGTGCCAGCAGCTTGGGAAATTACGAGCAGTACTTC.

V usage is TRBV14 and J usage is TRBJ2-5; D gene unclear. The CDR3 has 12 amino acids. The V and J ends lost 3 bases and 13 bases respectively, with 15 bases between them. Germline CDR1 reads SGHDN; CDR2 reads FVKESK. CDR3 nucleotide sequence: TGTGCCAGCAGCCAGGGTTCCCGGGTTCGGTACTTC. This translates into CASSQGSRVRYF.

Concerning this clone itself: This sample includes further DNA sequences coding for the same CDR3. The chain has TRBV10-3 and TRBJ2-7; perhaps TRBD1 as D (5 bases). Germline assignment: CDR1 ENHRY and CDR2 SYGVKD. V was cut by 3 bases and J by 4 bases, with 7 bases left in between. The length of the CDR3 is 12 residues. CDR3 DNA: TGTGCCATCAGTGATAGGGGTTACGAGCAGTACTTC. It is translated as CAISDRGYEQYF.

V gene TRBV25-1 combines with J gene TRBJ2-3; 8 bases map to TRBD2. The CDR3 runs 17 residues. The V gene's germline CDR1 is MGHDK and CDR2 SYGVNS. V was pared by 1 base and J by 4 bases, with 10 bases of the junction left unmatched. The CDR3 DNA follows: TGTGCCAGCAGTGAATTGCGGGGGGAGGGTGCGGCAGATACGCAGTATTTT. It encodes CASSELRGEGAADTQYF. Based on the CDR3 plus reference TRBV25-1 and TRBJ2-3, the full variable domain is EADIYQTPRYLVIGTGKKITLECSQTMGHDKMYWYQQDPGMELHLIHYSYGVNSTEKGDLSSESTVSRIRTEHFPLTLESARPSHTSQYLCASSELRGEGAADTQYFGPGTRLTVL.

CDR3 DNA sequence: TGTGCCAGCAGACAGGGGGCTGGAAACACCATATATTTT. Protein: CASRQGAGNTIYF. The V and J genes are TRBV27 and TRBJ1-3; 8 bases map to TRBD1. The CDR3 sequence is 13 residues long. Germline-derived CDR1 and CDR2 are MNHEY and SMNVEV (reference sequence). With V trimmed by 6 bases and J by 2 bases, 0 bases remained unmatched.

V gene TRBV28 combines with J gene TRBJ1-2; maybe TRBD1 (5 bases). The CDR3 extends over 13 amino acids. Trimming pared 10 bases from V and 7 bases from J, leaving 19 bases between. The germline gives CDR1 MDHEN, CDR2 SYDVKM. CDR3 nucleotide sequence: TGTGCCACCGGGACCGATCCTCTGGGTGGCTACACCTTC. It is translated as CATGTDPLGGYTF.

The chain carries TRBV10-3 and TRBJ2-3, with 10 bases lining up with TRBD2. This CDR3 has 16 residues. The V gene's germline CDR1 is ENHRY and CDR2 SYGVKD. J lost 3 bases, V lost 3 bases, and 6 bases had no gene match. For the CDR3, the DNA is TGTGCCATCAGTGAACCTAGCGGGGGTACTACAGATACGCAGTATTTT. Residues: CAISEPSGGTTDTQYF.

The rearrangement uses TRBV5-1 and TRBJ2-3, with TRBD2 as a possible D gene (6 bases). V lost 1 base, J lost 0 bases, and 9 bases lay in between. Per germline, CDR1 SGHRS and CDR2 YFSETQ. The CDR3 has 15 residues. The CDR3 is CASSLLSGSTDTQYF. The CDR3 coding sequence is TGCGCCAGCAGCTTGCTAAGCGGGAGCACAGATACGCAGTATTTT.

The genes are TRBV29-1 and TRBJ2-1, with D maybe TRBD2 (5 bases). Trimming left V 5 bases short and J 10 bases short, with 12 bases between. The length of the CDR3 is 11 residues. From germline, CDR1 is SQVTM and CDR2 ANQGSEA. Here the CDR3 DNA reads TGCAGCGTTTCCGGGGTCGGCGAGCAGTTCTTC. This gives the protein CSVSGVGEQFF.